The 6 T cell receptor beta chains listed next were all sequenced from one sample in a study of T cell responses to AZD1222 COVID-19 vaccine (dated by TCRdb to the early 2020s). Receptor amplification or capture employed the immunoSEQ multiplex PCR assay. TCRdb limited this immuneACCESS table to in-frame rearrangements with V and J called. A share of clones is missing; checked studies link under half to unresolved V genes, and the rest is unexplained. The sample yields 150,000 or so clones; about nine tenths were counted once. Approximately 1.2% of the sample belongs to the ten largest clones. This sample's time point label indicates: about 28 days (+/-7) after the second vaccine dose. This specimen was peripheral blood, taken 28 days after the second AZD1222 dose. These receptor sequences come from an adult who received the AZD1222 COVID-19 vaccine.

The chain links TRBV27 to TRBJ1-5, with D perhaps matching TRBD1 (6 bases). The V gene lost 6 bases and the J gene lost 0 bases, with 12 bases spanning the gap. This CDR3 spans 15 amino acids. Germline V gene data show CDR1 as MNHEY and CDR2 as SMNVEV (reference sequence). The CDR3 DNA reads TGTGCCAGCAGGGGGACGGACAGTAGCAATCAGCCCCAGCATTTT. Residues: CASRGTDSSNQPQHF.

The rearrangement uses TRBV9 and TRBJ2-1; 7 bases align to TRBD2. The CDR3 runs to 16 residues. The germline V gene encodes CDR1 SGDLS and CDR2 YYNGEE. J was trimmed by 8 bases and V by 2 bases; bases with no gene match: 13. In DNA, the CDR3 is TGTGCCAGCAGCGTTTCCGGACTAGGACTCACCCATGAGCAGTTCTTC. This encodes CASSVSGLGLTHEQFF.

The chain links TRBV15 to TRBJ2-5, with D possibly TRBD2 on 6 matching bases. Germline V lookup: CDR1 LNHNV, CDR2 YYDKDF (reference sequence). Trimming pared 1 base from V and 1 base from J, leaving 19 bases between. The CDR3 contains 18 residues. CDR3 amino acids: CATSRGFVAAGPQETQYF. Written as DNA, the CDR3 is TGTGCCACCAGCAGAGGGTTTGTAGCGGCGGGACCCCAAGAGACCCAGTACTTC.

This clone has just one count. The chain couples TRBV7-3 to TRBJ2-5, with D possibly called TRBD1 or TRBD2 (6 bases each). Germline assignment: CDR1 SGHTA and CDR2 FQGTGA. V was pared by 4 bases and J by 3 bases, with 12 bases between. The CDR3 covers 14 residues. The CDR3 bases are TGTGCCAGCAGCTACGGGGGCCAAAAAGAGACCCAGTACTTC. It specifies CASSYGGQKETQYF.

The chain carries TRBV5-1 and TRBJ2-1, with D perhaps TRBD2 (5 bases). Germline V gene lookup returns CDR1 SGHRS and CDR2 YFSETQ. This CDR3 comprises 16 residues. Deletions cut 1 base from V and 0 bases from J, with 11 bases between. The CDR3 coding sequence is TGCGCCAGCAGCTTGAGTGTAGGGAGCTCCTACAATGAGCAGTTCTTC. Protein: CASSLSVGSSYNEQFF.

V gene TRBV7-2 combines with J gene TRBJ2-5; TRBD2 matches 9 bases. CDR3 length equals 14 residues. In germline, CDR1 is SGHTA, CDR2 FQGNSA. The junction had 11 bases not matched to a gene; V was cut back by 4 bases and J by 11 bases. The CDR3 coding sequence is TGTGCCAGCAGCTCCGCGTTCGAGCGGGGGGCACAGTACTTC. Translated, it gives CASSSAFERGAQYF.